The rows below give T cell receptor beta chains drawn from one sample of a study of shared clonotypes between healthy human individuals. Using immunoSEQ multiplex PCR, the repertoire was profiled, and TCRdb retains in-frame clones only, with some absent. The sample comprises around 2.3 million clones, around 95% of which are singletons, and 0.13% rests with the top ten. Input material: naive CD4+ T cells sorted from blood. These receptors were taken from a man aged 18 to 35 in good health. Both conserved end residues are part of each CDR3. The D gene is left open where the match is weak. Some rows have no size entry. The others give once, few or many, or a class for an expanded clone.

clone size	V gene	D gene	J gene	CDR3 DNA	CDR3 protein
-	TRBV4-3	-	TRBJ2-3	TGCGCCAGCAGCCAAGATACTAGCACAGATACGCAGTATTTT	CASSQDTSTDTQYF
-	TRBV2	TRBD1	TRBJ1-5	TGTGCCAGCCGGAAAGGACAGGGGGACCAGCCCCAGCATTTT	CASRKGQGDQPQHF
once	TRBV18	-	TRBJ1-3	TGTGCCAGCTCCCACGGGGTTCACGGACGAAACACCATATATTTT	CASSHGVHGRNTIYF
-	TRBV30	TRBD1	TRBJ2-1	TGTGCCTTCCGGGGACAGGGCCTCAATGAGCAGTTCTTC	CAFRGQGLNEQFF
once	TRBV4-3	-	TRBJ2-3	TGCGCCAGCAGCCAAGAAGCGATCACAGATACGCAGTATTTT	CASSQEAITDTQYF
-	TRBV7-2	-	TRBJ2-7	TGTGCCAGCAGCTTAGGTGGAGGGGGCTCCTACGAGCAGTACTTC	CASSLGGGGSYEQYF
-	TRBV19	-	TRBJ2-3	TGTGCCAGTTCATCGGGACTCCCAGATACGCAGTATTTT	CASSSGLPDTQYF
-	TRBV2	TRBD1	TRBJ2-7	TGTGCCAGCAGGGGACAGGGGAACTACGAGCAGTACTTC	CASRGQGNYEQYF
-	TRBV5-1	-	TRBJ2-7	TGCGCCAGCAGCTTGGAGGGACATTCGCGAGAGCAGTACTTC	CASSLEGHSREQYF
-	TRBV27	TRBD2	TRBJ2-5	TGTGCCAGCAGTTCGGGACTAGCGGGAGGGCCAGGGGAGACCCAGTACTTC	CASSSGLAGGPGETQYF
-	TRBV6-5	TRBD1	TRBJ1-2	TGTGCCAGCAGTACTCAATCCGGGACAGGGAATGGCTACACCTTC	CASSTQSGTGNGYTF
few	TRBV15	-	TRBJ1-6	TGTGCCACCAGCAGTGACAGCAATTCACCCCTCCACTTT	CATSSDSNSPLHF
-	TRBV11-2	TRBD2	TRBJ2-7	TGTGCCAGCAGCTTAGGCACTAGCGGCTCCTACGAGCAGTACTTC	CASSLGTSGSYEQYF
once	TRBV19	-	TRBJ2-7	TGTGCCAGTAGTACAATAGGGACCACCGAGCAGTACTTC	CASSTIGTTEQYF
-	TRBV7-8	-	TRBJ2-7	TGTGCCAGCAGCCACCAGACAGGCTTGCCCTACGAGCAGTACTTC	CASSHQTGLPYEQYF
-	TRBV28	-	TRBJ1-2	TGTGCCAGCAGTTTCGGACAGAACTATGGCTACACCTTC	CASSFGQNYGYTF
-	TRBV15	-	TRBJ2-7	TGTGCCACCAGCAGAGATCTTGGGACGGCCATCTTCTCCTACGAGCAGTACTTC	CATSRDLGTAIFSYEQYF
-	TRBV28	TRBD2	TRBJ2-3	TGTGCCAGCAGTACTCCCTCGGGGCGGGGGGCAAGAGATACGCAGTATTTT	CASSTPSGRGARDTQYF
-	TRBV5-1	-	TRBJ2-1	TGCGCCAGCAGCTCAAATAATGAGCAGTTCTTC	CASSSNNEQFF
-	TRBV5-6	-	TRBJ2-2	TGTGCCAGCAGCTTTGACACCGGGGAGCTGTTTTTT	CASSFDTGELFF
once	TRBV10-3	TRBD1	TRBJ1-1	TGTGCCATCGCATCAGGGGGGGACACTGAAGCTTTCTTT	CAIASGGDTEAFF
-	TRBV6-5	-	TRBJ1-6	TGTGCCAGCAGGACATCAAATTCACCCCTCCACTTT	CASRTSNSPLHF